A few counts support the clone carrying this T cell receptor beta chain. Its matching antigen is unknown. The data are from a study of blood T cells in healthy people across ages. Notes on the study in general: Long-lived donors carried more naive CD4+ cells and greater diversity than aged donors.

A minimum of 6 million PBMCs was isolated per sample. This CDR3 is 19 amino acids long. Losses at the gene ends were 4 bases for V and 3 bases for J; bases not matched to a gene: 18. Germline CDR1 is SGDLS and CDR2 is YYNGEE. Through a sample-barcoded 5' primer and a J-beta primer mix, a second PCR was run for roughly 7 to 12 cycles. TCRdb ran MiXCR on the 5' RACE reads and lists one entry per CDR3 protein. The sample carries 800,000 to 950,000 distinct CDR3 sequences, 25% to 30% recorded once. The same sample was also used in a study of T cells of mothers and their children. Per that paper: The second PCR used the M1S primer, and this primer added sample barcodes and 2-4 random nucleotides.

The material sequenced was blood. The TCR was taken from a woman aged 40 to 50 in good health. The chain joins TRBV9 to TRBJ2-3; 9 bases line up with TRBD1. The CDR3, as DNA: TGTGCCAGCAGCTCCCGTCCCGGGACAGGGAATCGGCGAACAGATACGCAGTATTTT. Translation gives CASSSRPGTGNRRTDTQYF.